This T cell receptor beta chain was recorded in a study of cytomegalovirus exposure and HLA in healthy donors. Germline assignment: CDR1 ENHRY and CDR2 SYGVKD. Trimming removed 4 bases from V and 6 bases from J; junction bases left unmatched: 7. This CDR3 has 14 residues. This PCR relied on a set of 60 Vbeta primers and 13 Jbeta primers. Assay: immunoSEQ multiplex PCR; the TCRdb copy retains only in-frame clones and omits some. Among under 250,000 clones, approximately 85% were seen once, and the ten largest hold about 2.5%. This clone has just one count. Sequenced material: PBMCs. The sequence derives from a woman in her forties or fifties in good health and CMV-seronegative. The chain links TRBV10-3 to TRBJ1-1; 8 positions match TRBD1. CDR3 protein: CAISGGQAPPEAFF. For the CDR3, the DNA is TGTGCCATCAGTGGGGGACAGGCCCCCCCTGAAGCTTTCTTT.